This T cell receptor beta chain was sequenced for a study of T cells in Graves' hyperthyroidism and ophthalmopathy. Study outcomes and limitations: Model-based prediction identified ophthalmopathy a median around 6.7 months prior to its onset. Among thyroid clonotypes expanded above 0.001, most also appeared in blood.

Patients were excluded for uncontrolled infection, other autoimmune disease, pregnancy or lactation. Clinical symptoms, serum thyroxine, TRAb, thyroid ultrasound and orbital computed tomography established diagnosis. What was amplified from RNA transcripts were TCR beta CDR3 regions. First-round RT-PCR with HTBI primers amplified the TCR CDR3 region. TCRdb used MiXCR to reprocess the multiplex PCR reads, holding one entry per CDR3 protein. The repertoire holds roughly 600,000 distinct CDR3 sequences, with about 14% as singletons. This clonotype has ten or more counts. Its antigen is unidentified. Between the trimmed V and J ends, which lost 11 bases and 4 bases, there was a span of 20 bases. The CDR3 totals 14 residues. Per the germline V gene, CDR1 is MDHEN and CDR2 is SYDVKM.

The rearrangement joins TRBV28 to TRBJ1-1, with D possibly matching TRBD1 (5 bases). The sample taken for sequencing was blood. The sequence was collected from a woman aged 45-65 years with Graves' ophthalmopathy. The CDR3, as DNA: TGTGCCGGTCGAGGGGTCGGGGGGGGCACTGAAGCTTTCTTT. The encoded protein is CAGRGVGGGTEAFF.